The clone carrying this T cell receptor beta chain occurred many times. The data originate from a study of neurological immune-mediated disorders. For the study at large: Multiple sclerosis patients numbering approximately 35 comprised roughly 31 relapsing-remitting and 3 secondary progressive patients.

As for time point: longitudinal time-point 2. 2 million unsorted PBMCs were stored in RNAlater at -80 °C before RNA extraction. This CDR3 has 12 residues. The germline CDR1 and CDR2 sequences are DFQATT and SNEGSKA (reference sequence). Trimming took off 1 base at V and 6 bases at J, with 10 bases between the two ends. The cDNA was generated through 5'RACE incorporating 10-nucleotide random UMIs. Every sequencing run generated in excess of 180 million TCR-beta sequences. These sequences covered 15-18 subjects. TCRdb re-analysed the 5' RACE reads in MiXCR, keeping a single row per CDR3 protein. Among 65,000 to 95,000 distinct CDR3 sequences listed, over 4.5% were seen once.

Sequenced input: PBMCs. The chain employs TRBV20-1 and TRBJ2-7; tentative D call: TRBD1 (6 bases). This TCR was sampled from a woman aged 60 to 75 with multiple sclerosis. The CDR3 DNA follows: TGCAGTGCTAGAGCAGGGGTCGGCGAGCAGTACTTC. This gives the protein CSARAGVGEQYF.